The 32 T cell receptor beta chains listed next were all sequenced from one sample in a study of cytomegalovirus exposure and HLA in healthy donors (dated by TCRdb to the late 2010s). Receptor libraries were prepared by the immunoSEQ multiplex PCR assay. For the multiplex PCR, a mixture combining 60 forward primers for TCR Vbeta segments and 13 reverse primers for TCR Jbeta segments was used. The table was pulled from immuneACCESS by TCRdb, which kept in-frame rearrangements only. Such tables lose some clones; where checked, under half of the loss comes from unresolved V genes, and the rest has no known cause. The sample has around 86,000 clones on record, just over 75% of them singletons. Together, the top ten hold more than 2.5% of the sample. The source material was PBMCs. The receptor source for this set is a man aged 50 to 59 in good health and CMV-seropositive.

This clone has more than one count but fewer than ten. The V and J genes are TRBV18 and TRBJ2-2, with TRBD1 matching over 10 bases. V lost 8 bases and J lost 4; bases outside the gene matches: 4. The CDR3 is 14 residues long. Per germline, CDR1 KGHSH and CDR2 LQKENI. The CDR3 sequence is CASRQGAGTGELFF. The CDR3 bases are TGTGCCAGCAGACAGGGGGCAGGCACCGGGGAGCTGTTTTTT.

The chain joins TRBV2 to TRBJ2-7; 10 bases are a match to TRBD1. Per the germline V gene, CDR1 is SNHLY and CDR2 is FYNNEI. Losses at the gene ends were 4 bases for V and 4 bases for J; bases not matched to a gene: 7. The CDR3 has 15 amino acids. CDR3 in amino acids: CASSGQGARVYEQYF. In nucleotides, the CDR3 is TGTGCCAGCAGTGGACAGGGGGCTAGGGTTTACGAGCAGTACTTC.

V gene TRBV9 combines with J gene TRBJ1-6, with a possible D match to TRBD1 (6 bases). Germline loops: CDR1 SGDLS, CDR2 YYNGEE. This CDR3 is 15 amino acids long. The germline V and J ends were trimmed by 3 bases and 6 bases, with 13 bases remaining between them. CDR3 nucleotides: TGTGCCAGCAGCGCGGAGGACAGTTCTAATTCACCCCTCCACTTT. Its translation: CASSAEDSSNSPLHF.

This clone was seen more than once but under ten times. J is TRBJ2-4 and V is TRBV29-1; tentative D call: TRBD2 (5 bases). V was cut by 5 bases and J by 8 bases, with 16 bases left in between. CDR3 length: 13 residues. Looked up from germline, CDR1 is SQVTM and CDR2 is ANQGSEA. CDR3 in DNA: TGCAGCGTTCGGGAAGGCGCCGGGGACATTCAGTACTTC. Translating gives CSVREGAGDIQYF.

V usage is TRBV6-1 and J usage is TRBJ1-5; 8 bases are a match to TRBD1. Germline lookup yields CDR1 MNHNS and CDR2 SASEGT. The CDR3 has 13 amino acids. The ends lost 4 bases at V and 6 bases at J; junction bases unmatched: 2. CDR3 loop: CASSVQGGQPQHF. The CDR3 DNA reads as TGTGCCAGCAGTGTACAGGGGGGTCAGCCCCAGCATTTT.

The chain combines TRBV5-1 with TRBJ1-4; the D is unclear. The V gene lost 2 bases and the J gene lost 8 bases, with 13 bases spanning the gap. CDR3 size: 14 residues. Germline V CDR1 and CDR2: SGHRS, YFSETQ. CDR3 amino acids: CASSLDPGGEKLFF. CDR3 nucleotides: TGCGCCAGCAGCTTAGACCCTGGAGGGGAAAAACTGTTTTTT. Looking up the rest from reference TRBV5-1 and TRBJ1-4 gives the full variable domain: KAGVTQTPRYLIKTRGQQVTLSCSPISGHRSVSWYQQTPGQGLQFLFEYFSETQRNKGNFPGRFSGRQFSNSRSEMNVSTLELGDSALYLCASSLDPGGEKLFFGSGTQLSVL.

Only one count was recorded for this clone. The V gene is TRBV29-1, the J gene TRBJ1-1; the D gene is possibly TRBD1 (6 bases). Germline CDR1 and CDR2: SQVTM and ANQGSEA. Trimming took off 6 bases at V and 6 bases at J, with 11 bases between the two ends. The CDR3 extends over 11 amino acids. CDR3 loop: CSVAGAPEAFF. The CDR3 DNA reads as TGCAGCGTAGCAGGGGCTCCTGAAGCTTTCTTT.

There are a few counts of this clone. The chain couples TRBV7-3 to TRBJ2-1; TRBD2 agrees at 10 bases. Germline trimming cut 5 bases from V and 4 bases from J; bases unmatched to any gene: 8. This CDR3 has 16 amino acids. Germline V gives CDR1 SGHTA, CDR2 FQGTGA. The CDR3 nucleotides read TGTGCCAGCAGCGAAGTAGCGGGAGGCTCTTACAATGAGCAGTTCTTC. Translation: CASSEVAGGSYNEQFF.

This sequence joins TRBV10-3 and TRBJ2-1; the match to TRBD2 covers 11 bases. The CDR3 has 19 amino acids. The trim removed 6 bases at V and 0 bases at J, leaving 13 bases unmatched. The germline CDR1 and CDR2 sequences are ENHRY and SYGVKD. CDR3 DNA: TGTGCCATCAGGGCCGGGACTAGCGGTGCGGTGAGCTCCTACAATGAGCAGTTCTTC. Protein product: CAIRAGTSGAVSSYNEQFF.

The rearrangement joins TRBV30 to TRBJ1-3; D might be TRBD1 (6 bases). Germline assignment: CDR1 GTSNPN and CDR2 SVGIG (reference sequence). The V gene lost 4 bases and the J gene lost 0 bases, with 16 bases spanning the gap. The CDR3 length is 16 residues. The CDR3 DNA sequence: TGTGCCTGGACCACCGGACAGTCGTTCTCTGGAAACACCATATATTTT. It translates to CAWTTGQSFSGNTIYF.

V and J are TRBV4-1 and TRBJ2-3, with unresolved D. Per germline, CDR1 MGHRA and CDR2 YSYEKL. Trimming took 2 bases from V and 2 from J, leaving 8 bases between them. This CDR3 has 14 amino acids. The CDR3 coding sequence is TGCGCCAGCAGCCAACCAAATCCCACAGATACGCAGTATTTT. Translated: CASSQPNPTDTQYF.

The chain employs TRBV6-5 and TRBJ1-2, with D possibly being TRBD1 (5 bases). V was shortened by 0 bases and J by 4 bases, with 12 bases between the two germline ends. CDR3 size: 15 residues. Germline V gene lookup returns CDR1 MNHEY and CDR2 SVGAGI. The CDR3 sequence: CASSYSYGGGYGYTF. CDR3 sequence (DNA): TGTGCCAGCAGTTACTCGTACGGGGGAGGCTATGGCTACACCTTC.

The rearrangement uses TRBV27 and TRBJ1-1; no reliable D call. This CDR3 is 12 amino acids long. Germline V gene lookup returns CDR1 MNHEY and CDR2 SMNVEV (reference sequence). The V end lost 5 bases, the J end lost 6 bases, and 10 bases lay between the germline ends. CDR3 residues: CASSSASAEAFF. The CDR3 coding sequence is TGTGCCAGCAGTAGTGCGAGCGCTGAAGCTTTCTTT.

The V gene is TRBV27, the J gene TRBJ2-3, with D hard to call. V lost 4 bases and J lost 3, with 17 bases in between. CDR1 and CDR2 (germline): MNHEY, SMNVEV (reference sequence). The CDR3 is 16 amino acids. This chain's CDR3 is CASSSSDWFGTDTQYF. CDR3 DNA sequence: TGTGCCAGCAGTTCCTCCGACTGGTTTGGGACAGATACGCAGTATTTT.

The chain joins TRBV7-2 to TRBJ1-1; D gene uncertain. Deletions cut 5 bases from V and 6 bases from J, with 13 bases between. CDR1 is SGHTA and CDR2 is FQGNSA in the germline V gene. The length of the CDR3 is 13 residues. The CDR3 coding sequence is TGTGCCAGCAGCCCGAACGGCGGGGCTGAAGCTTTCTTT. Translation: CASSPNGGAEAFF. The complete variable domain, with remaining parts taken from reference TRBV7-2 and TRBJ1-1, reads GAGVSQSPSNKVTEKGKDVELRCDPISGHTALYWYRQSLGQGLEFLIYFQGNSAPDKSGLPSDRFSAERTGGSVSTLTIQRTQQEDSAVYLCASSPNGGAEAFFGQGTRLTVV.

The chain recombines TRBV30 with TRBJ1-2; TRBD1 is a possible D gene (5 bases). Trimming removed 2 bases from V and 4 bases from J, with 11 bases in between. The CDR3 has 13 amino acids. Germline values: CDR1 GTSNPN, CDR2 SVGIG (reference sequence). The CDR3 sequence: CAWSPAGGYGYTF. The CDR3 DNA is TGTGCCTGGAGTCCCGCGGGGGGCTATGGCTACACCTTC.

A word on this clone: The junction departs from the called germline gene at one end, perhaps through a read error. Written as DNA, the CDR3 is TGTTCCAGCAGCTTATCAGGGGCTAGGTACGAGCAGTACTTC. Translation gives CSSSLSGARYEQYF. This sequence joins TRBV7-9 and TRBJ2-7; the D gene is possibly TRBD1 (6 bases). The CDR3 extends over 14 amino acids. Germline lookup yields CDR1 SEHNR and CDR2 FQNEAQ (reference sequence).

The chain carries TRBV6-1 and TRBJ2-1; D not resolved. Germline-derived CDR1 and CDR2 are MNHNS and SASEGT. CDR3 size: 12 residues. Trimming took off 6 bases at V and 7 bases at J, with 10 bases between the two ends. The CDR3, as DNA: TGTGCCAGCAGGACATCTCGAAATGAGCAGTTCTTC. Translation gives CASRTSRNEQFF.

The rearrangement uses TRBV27 and TRBJ2-5; D perhaps matches TRBD1 (6 bases). CDR1 is MNHEY, CDR2 SMNVEV, per germline (reference sequence). V was trimmed by 0 bases and J by 4 bases, leaving 12 bases between them. This CDR3 has 15 residues. The DNA of the CDR3 is TGTGCCAGCAGTTTATCGGGGGCTCTTGGAGAGACCCAGTACTTC. Protein: CASSLSGALGETQYF.

The rearrangement uses TRBV7-9 and TRBJ2-7; 7 bases are shared with TRBD1. Germline CDR1 reads SEHNR; CDR2 reads FQNEAQ (reference sequence). V lost 1 base to trimming and J lost 5 bases; unmatched junction nucleotides: 5. The CDR3 consists of 14 residues. CDR3 in DNA: TGTGCCAGCAGCTTAGTGCAGGGGGAGAACGAGCAGTACTTC. This encodes CASSLVQGENEQYF.

The chain recombines TRBV19 with TRBJ2-3; D is possibly TRBD1 (5 bases). The CDR3 loop spans 15 amino acids. V shed 6 bases and J shed 2 bases, with 15 bases lying between them. In germline, CDR1 is LNHDA, CDR2 SQIVND (reference sequence). This CDR3 is CASRDNSIHTDTQYF. The CDR3 nucleotides are TGTGCCAGTAGGGACAATTCTATCCACACAGATACGCAGTATTTT.

The CDR3 protein is CASSNEGGTYNEQFF. DNA for the CDR3: TGTGCCAGCAGCAACGAGGGAGGTACCTACAATGAGCAGTTCTTC. The rearrangement joins TRBV21-1 to TRBJ2-1; no DNA check was done on the table's D call, TRBD2. TRBV21-1 is a recognized pseudogene. The CDR3 runs 15 residues.

The chain has TRBV10-3 and TRBJ2-2; TRBD2 aligns across 7 bases. The CDR3 is made up of 17 amino acids. The germline V gene has CDR1 ENHRY and CDR2 SYGVKD. With V trimmed by 0 bases and J by 1 base, 5 bases remained unmatched. The DNA of the CDR3 is TGTGCCATCAGTGAGTCGCCGGGACTAATGAACACCGGGGAGCTGTTTTTT. It yields the protein CAISESPGLMNTGELFF.

The V gene is TRBV27, the J gene TRBJ2-2; 7 nucleotides match TRBD1. In germline, CDR1 is MNHEY, CDR2 SMNVEV (reference sequence). V gave up 6 bases and J gave up 4 bases; unmatched junction bases: 5. The CDR3 loop spans 14 amino acids. The CDR3 sequence is CASSLTGVTGELFF. The CDR3 DNA sequence: TGTGCCAGCAGCCTAACAGGGGTCACCGGGGAGCTGTTTTTT.

This clone was recorded a few times. The rearrangement uses TRBV30 and TRBJ1-5; tentatively, D is TRBD1 (5 bases). The CDR3 sequence is 16 residues long. Trimming shortened V by 1 base and J by 0 bases, and 13 bases separated the two germline ends. The germline V gene encodes CDR1 GTSNPN and CDR2 SVGIG (reference sequence). CDR3 region: CAWSDYRRYSNQPQHF. The CDR3 nucleotides are TGTGCCTGGAGTGACTACAGGCGATATAGCAATCAGCCCCAGCATTTT.

This chain uses TRBV29-1 with TRBJ2-2; D is perhaps TRBD2 (6 bases). V was cut by 7 bases and J by 1 base, with 7 bases left in between. Per germline, CDR1 SQVTM and CDR2 ANQGSEA. The CDR3 totals 12 residues. The CDR3 nucleotides are TGCAGCGCTAGCGAGAACACCGGGGAGCTGTTTTTT. Translation gives CSASENTGELFF.

This chain links TRBV7-8 with TRBJ2-1; TRBD2 matches at 7 bases. The germline gives CDR1 SGHVS, CDR2 FQNEAQ. This CDR3 has 15 amino acids. V lost 3 bases and J lost 4; bases outside the gene matches: 6. This CDR3 is CASSFRLAGYNEQFF. The DNA for the CDR3 is TGTGCCAGCAGCTTCAGACTAGCAGGATACAATGAGCAGTTCTTC.

This chain links TRBV5-4 with TRBJ2-1; 10 bases align to TRBD2. The CDR3 totals 15 residues. Germline CDR1 and CDR2: SGHNT and YYREEE (reference sequence). V dropped 0 bases and J dropped 7; count of bases not matched to a gene: 4. The CDR3 reads CASSLELAGLNEQFF. The DNA of the CDR3 is TGTGCCAGCAGCTTGGAACTAGCGGGACTTAATGAGCAGTTCTTC.

The rearrangement links TRBV29-1 to TRBJ2-5; 8 positions match TRBD2. V was clipped by 3 bases and J by 5 bases; unmatched bases: 5. Germline values: CDR1 SQVTM, CDR2 ANQGSEA. The CDR3 has 13 residues. The CDR3 sequence is CSVDGRAEETQYF. In DNA, the CDR3 is TGCAGCGTTGACGGGAGGGCCGAGGAGACCCAGTACTTC.

The gene calls are TRBV11-2 and TRBJ2-4; D is unresolved. The CDR3 sequence is 14 residues long. The germline V and J ends were trimmed by 3 bases and 4 bases, with 10 bases remaining between them. Germline V gene lookup returns CDR1 SGHAT and CDR2 FQNNGV. The DNA of the CDR3 is TGTGCCAGCAGCTTTGAGGCTGGGAAAAACATTCAGTACTTC. It translates to CASSFEAGKNIQYF.

This chain links TRBV7-9 with TRBJ1-2; 7 bases are shared with TRBD1. The trim removed 5 bases at V and 7 bases at J, leaving 10 bases unmatched. The CDR3 totals 14 residues. Germline V gene sequence: CDR1 SEHNR, CDR2 FQNEAQ (reference sequence). DNA for the CDR3: TGTGCCAGCAGCCCTGGGACAGCCCTGGGTGGCTACACCTTC. It codes for CASSPGTALGGYTF.

The sample holds a few counts of this clone. V gene TRBV6-6 combines with J gene TRBJ2-7, with 9 bases that match TRBD1. The CDR3 extends over 15 amino acids. J was trimmed by 6 bases and V by 0 bases; bases with no gene match: 6. Germline V gives CDR1 MNHNY, CDR2 SVGAGI (reference sequence). The CDR3: CASSYSTGQGSEQYF. The CDR3 DNA is TGTGCCAGCAGTTACTCTACGGGACAGGGTTCCGAGCAGTACTTC.